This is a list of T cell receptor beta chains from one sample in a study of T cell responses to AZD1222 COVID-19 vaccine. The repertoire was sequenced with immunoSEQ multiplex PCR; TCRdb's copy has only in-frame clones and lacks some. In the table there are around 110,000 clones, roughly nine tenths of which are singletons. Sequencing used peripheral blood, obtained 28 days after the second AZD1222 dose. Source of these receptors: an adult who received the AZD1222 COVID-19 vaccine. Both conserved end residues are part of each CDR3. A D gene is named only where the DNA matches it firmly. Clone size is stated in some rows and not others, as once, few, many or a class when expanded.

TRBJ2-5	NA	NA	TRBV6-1	TGTGCCAGCAGTGAAGAACGGGCGGGTGCAGAGACCCAGTACTTC	CASSEERAGAETQYF
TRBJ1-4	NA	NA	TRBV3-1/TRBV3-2	TGTGCCAGCAGCCTCAGAGGTTATGAAAAACTGTTTTTT	CASSLRGYEKLFF
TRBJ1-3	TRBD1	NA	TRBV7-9	TGTGCCAGCAGCCAAAACAGGGGGTTCGGAAACACCATATATTTT	CASSQNRGFGNTIYF
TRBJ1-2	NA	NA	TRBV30	TGTGCCTGGAGTGCGAGGGACTATGGCTACACCTTC	CAWSARDYGYTF
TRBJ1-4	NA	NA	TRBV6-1	TGTGCCAGCAGTGAAGCGTCAGGGAGGTACGAAAAACTGTTTTTT	CASSEASGRYEKLFF
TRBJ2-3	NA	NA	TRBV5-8	TGTGCCAGCAGAATAGGGGGCGGGAGCCCCACAGATACGCAGTATTTT	CASRIGGGSPTDTQYF
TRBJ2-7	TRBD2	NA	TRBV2	TGTGCCAGCCTGGGACTAGCTAGGGACGAGCAGTACTTC	CASLGLARDEQYF
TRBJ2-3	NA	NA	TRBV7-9	TGTGCCAGCAGCTATCCCGGGACGCAGTATTTT	CASSYPGTQYF
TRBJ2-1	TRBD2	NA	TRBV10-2	TGCGCCAGCAGTGATTCCCCTCTAGCGGGAGGGCCCAATGAGCAGTTCTTC	CASSDSPLAGGPNEQFF
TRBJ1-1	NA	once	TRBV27	TGTGCCAGCAGTTTTATCAGGACAATGAACACTGAAGCTTTCTTT	CASSFIRTMNTEAFF
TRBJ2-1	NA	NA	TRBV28	TGTGCCAGCAGTCCGGCAGACTCCTACAATGAGCAGTTCTTC	CASSPADSYNEQFF
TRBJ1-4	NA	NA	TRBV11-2	TGTGCCAGCAGCCTTCAGGTTCCTGAAAAACTGTTTTTT	CASSLQVPEKLFF
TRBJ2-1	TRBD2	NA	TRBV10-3	TGTGCCATCAGTGCAGCTCCGGCGGGAGAGTACAATGAGCAGTTCTTC	CAISAAPAGEYNEQFF
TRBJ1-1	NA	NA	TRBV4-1	TGCGCCAGCAGCCGAGCTCGGGACGGGTTTATGAACACTGAAGCTTTCTTT	CASSRARDGFMNTEAFF
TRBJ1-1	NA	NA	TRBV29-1	TGCAGCGTTTCCTCCCAAACCACATCAGGGGTCACTGAAGCTTTCTTT	CSVSSQTTSGVTEAFF
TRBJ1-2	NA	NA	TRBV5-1	TGCGCCAGCAGCTACGACGGGACGACCTCATATGGCTACACCTTC	CASSYDGTTSYGYTF
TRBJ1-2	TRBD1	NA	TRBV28	TGTGCCAGCAGTGGACAGGGGCCGGGCCCCTATGGCTACACCTTC	CASSGQGPGPYGYTF
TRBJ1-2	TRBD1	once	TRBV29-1	TGCAGCGTTGCTACAGGGGTCTATGGCTACACCTTC	CSVATGVYGYTF
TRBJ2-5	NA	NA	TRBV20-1	TGCAGTGCTAGCGACCAAGAGACCCAGTACTTC	CSASDQETQYF
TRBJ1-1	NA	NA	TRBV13	TGTGCCAGCAGCTTAGGCCCAGGGAGATCAGGGAACACTGAAGCTTTCTTT	CASSLGPGRSGNTEAFF
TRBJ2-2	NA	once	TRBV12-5	TGTGCTAGTGGTCTCGGACAGAACTCCGGGGAGCTGTTTTTT	CASGLGQNSGELFF
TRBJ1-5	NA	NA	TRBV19	TGTGCCAGTAGTATAGATCGGGGATTCGGCAATCAGCCCCAGCATTTT	CASSIDRGFGNQPQHF
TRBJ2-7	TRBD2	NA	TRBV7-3	TGTGCCAGCAGCCTTCCGGGACTAGCTTTTTACGAGCAGTACTTC	CASSLPGLAFYEQYF
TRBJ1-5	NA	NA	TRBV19	TGTGCCAGTAGAGGGGAGGGGGATTTTGGACAGCCCCAGCATTTT	CASRGEGDFGQPQHF
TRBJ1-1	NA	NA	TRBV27	TGTGCCAGCAGTGGGGGCTTCACTGAAGCTTTCTTT	CASSGGFTEAFF
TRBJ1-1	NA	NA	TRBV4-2	TGTGCCAGCAGCCAAACGGTAAGCCATGGGGCTTTCTTT	CASSQTVSHGAFF
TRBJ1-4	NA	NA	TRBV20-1	TGCAGTGCTAGTCGGGCAGCAACTAATGAAAAACTGTTTTTT	CSASRAATNEKLFF
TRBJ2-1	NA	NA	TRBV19	TGTGCCAGTAGTATAGGGTCTAGAAATAGAGTCAATGAGCAGTTCTTC	CASSIGSRNRVNEQFF
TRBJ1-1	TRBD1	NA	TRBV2	TGTGCCAGCAGTCGGGACAGTCCAGGCACTGAAGCTTTCTTT	CASSRDSPGTEAFF
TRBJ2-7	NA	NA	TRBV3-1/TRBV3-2	TGTGCCAGCAGCCCCGGACAGCTCTACGAGCAGTACTTC	CASSPGQLYEQYF
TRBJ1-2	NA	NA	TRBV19	TGTGCCAGTAGTATCGGGGACCAGAACTATGGCTACACCTTC	CASSIGDQNYGYTF
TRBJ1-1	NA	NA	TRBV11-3	TGTGCCAGCAGCTTAGACCAGAACACTGAAGCTTTCTTT	CASSLDQNTEAFF
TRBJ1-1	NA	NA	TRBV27	TGTGCCAGCAGTACAGGGCACACTGAAGCTTTCTTT	CASSTGHTEAFF
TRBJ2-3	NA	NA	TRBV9	TGTGCCAGCAGCGTTGGAGCCGGGACCCCTTTGGGGAGCACAGATACGCAGTATTTT	CASSVGAGTPLGSTDTQYF
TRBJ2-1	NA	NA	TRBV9	TGTGCCAGCAGCGTAGAGGGAGGAGCGCAGTTCTTC	CASSVEGGAQFF
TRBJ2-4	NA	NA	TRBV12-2	TGTGCAAGTCGCTTAACCTTAACCTGTTTCAAAAACATTCAGTACTTC	CASRLTLTCFKNIQYF
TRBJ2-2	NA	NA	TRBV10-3	TGTGCCATCAATCCAGGGGTAATTAACACCGGGGAGCTGTTTTTT	CAINPGVINTGELFF
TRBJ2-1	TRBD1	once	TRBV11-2	TGTGCCAGCAGCTTCGGGCAGGGGGACTACAATGAGCAGTTCTTC	CASSFGQGDYNEQFF
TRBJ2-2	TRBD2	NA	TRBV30	TGTGCCTGGACCCTTAGCGGGAGAAACACCGGGGAGCTGTTTTTT	CAWTLSGRNTGELFF
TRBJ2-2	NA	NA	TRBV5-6	TGTGCCAGCAGCTCCGTGGGGGGTACGAACACCGGGGAGCTGTTTTTT	CASSSVGGTNTGELFF
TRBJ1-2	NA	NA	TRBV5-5	TGTGCCAGCAGCTTCGACAATAACCCGGGCTATGGCTACACCTTC	CASSFDNNPGYGYTF
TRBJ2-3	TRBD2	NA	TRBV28	TGTGCCAGCACTCTAACTAGCGGTAGCGACTCGCTCACAGATACGCAGTATTTT	CASTLTSGSDSLTDTQYF
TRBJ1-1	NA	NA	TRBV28	TGTGCCTACCGGGACAAGAACACTGAAGCTTTCTTT	CAYRDKNTEAFF
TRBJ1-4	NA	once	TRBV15	TGTGCCACCAGCAGAGACCCCTCGGGGAAACTGTTTTTT	CATSRDPSGKLFF
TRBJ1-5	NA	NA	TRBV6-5	TGTGCCAGCAGTCCCGGGGCCAGCGCCCAGCATTTT	CASSPGASAQHF
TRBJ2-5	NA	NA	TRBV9	TGTGCCAGCAGCGAGGGGCGGTTCCAAGAGACCCAGTACTTC	CASSEGRFQETQYF
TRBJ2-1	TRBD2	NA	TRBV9	TGTGCCAGCAGCGTAGATAGCGGGAGGGTCAATGAGCAGTTCTTC	CASSVDSGRVNEQFF
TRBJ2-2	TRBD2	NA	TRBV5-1	TGCGCCAGCAGCTTGGGGGCTCTAGCGGGGAACACCGGGGAGCTGTTTTTT	CASSLGALAGNTGELFF
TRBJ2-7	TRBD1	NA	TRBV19	TGTGCCAGTAGTGCCCGGGACAGGGGGCGAGAGCAGTACTTC	CASSARDRGREQYF
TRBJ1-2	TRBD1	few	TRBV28	TGTGCCAGTTATGGAATCGACAGGGGCGGAGAACCTAACTATGGCTACACCTTC	CASYGIDRGGEPNYGYTF
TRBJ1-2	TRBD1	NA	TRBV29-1	TGCAGCGTCCGGACAGGGGCCTCGCAGGGCTACACCTTC	CSVRTGASQGYTF
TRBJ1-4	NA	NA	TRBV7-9	TGTGCCAGCAGCACGGGACGGCAAAATGAAAAACTGTTTTTT	CASSTGRQNEKLFF
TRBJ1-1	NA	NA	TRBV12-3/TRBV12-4	TGTGCCAGTAAGAAGGGGGGAGAAGCTTTCTTT	CASKKGGEAFF
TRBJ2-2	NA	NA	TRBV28	TGTGCCAGCAGTTCTCCGGTATCGGACACCATGTCCGGGGAGCTGTTTTTT	CASSSPVSDTMSGELFF
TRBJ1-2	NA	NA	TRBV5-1	TGCGCCAGCAGCCAAGGGGCCGGGAAGGCTGGCTACACCTTC	CASSQGAGKAGYTF
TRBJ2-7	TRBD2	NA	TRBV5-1	TGCGCCAGCAGATTCGGCGGACTAGCGCCCTCCGAGCAGTACTTC	CASRFGGLAPSEQYF
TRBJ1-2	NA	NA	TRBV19	TGTGCCAGTAGTATGTGGGGTTCGGAGGGCTACACCTTC	CASSMWGSEGYTF